This T cell receptor beta chain was retrieved from a study of cytomegalovirus exposure and HLA in healthy donors. About this clone itself: Antigen: not known.

Germline V gene sequence: CDR1 MNHEY, CDR2 SMNVEV (reference sequence). The CDR3 consists of 13 residues. Deletions cut 8 bases from V and 3 bases from J, with 14 bases between. Points from the study as a whole: A highly shared variant cluster was judged a likely technical artifact.

In the PCR, 60 Vbeta and 13 Jbeta primers were used. Sequenced by immunoSEQ multiplex PCR; TCRdb stores in-frame clones only, minus some. The table lists approximately 160,000 clones, around 77% of them singletons. The J gene is TRBJ2-7, the V gene TRBV27; the D gene is possibly TRBD1 (6 bases). This receptor was taken from a woman in her twenties or thirties in good health and CMV-seronegative. Sequenced material: PBMCs. The CDR3 bases are TGTGCCAGCGGACTCAGGGGCCTCTACGAGCAGTACTTC. Protein product: CASGLRGLYEQYF.